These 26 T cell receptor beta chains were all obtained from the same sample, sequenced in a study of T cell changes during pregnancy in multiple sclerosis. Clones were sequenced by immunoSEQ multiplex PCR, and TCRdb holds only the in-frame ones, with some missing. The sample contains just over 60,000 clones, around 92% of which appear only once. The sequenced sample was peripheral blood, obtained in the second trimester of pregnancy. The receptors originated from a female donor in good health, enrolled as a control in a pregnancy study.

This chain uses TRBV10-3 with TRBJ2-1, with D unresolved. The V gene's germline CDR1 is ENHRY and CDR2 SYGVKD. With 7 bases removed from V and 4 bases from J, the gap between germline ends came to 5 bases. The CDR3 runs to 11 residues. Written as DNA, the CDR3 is TGTGCCATCACGGTTTACAATGAGCAGTTCTTC. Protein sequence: CAITVYNEQFF.

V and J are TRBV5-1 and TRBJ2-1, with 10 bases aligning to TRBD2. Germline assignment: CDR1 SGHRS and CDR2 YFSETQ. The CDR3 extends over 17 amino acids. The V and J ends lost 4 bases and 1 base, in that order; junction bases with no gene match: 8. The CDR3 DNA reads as TGCGCCAGCAGCCGGTCTAGCGGGGGCAATTCCTACAATGAGCAGTTCTTC. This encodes CASSRSSGGNSYNEQFF.

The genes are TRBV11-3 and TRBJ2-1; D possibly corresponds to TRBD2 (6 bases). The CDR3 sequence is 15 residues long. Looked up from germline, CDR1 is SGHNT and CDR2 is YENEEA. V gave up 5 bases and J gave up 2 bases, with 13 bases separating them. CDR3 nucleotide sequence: TGTGCCAGCAGCCCCCGGGACTCTCCCTACAATGAGCAGTTCTTC. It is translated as CASSPRDSPYNEQFF.

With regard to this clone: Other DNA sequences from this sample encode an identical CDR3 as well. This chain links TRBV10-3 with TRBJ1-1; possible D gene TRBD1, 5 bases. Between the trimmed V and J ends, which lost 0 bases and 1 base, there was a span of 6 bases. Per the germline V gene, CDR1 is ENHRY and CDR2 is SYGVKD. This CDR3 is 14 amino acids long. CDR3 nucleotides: TGTGCCATCAGTGAGTCGGGGGGGAACACTGAAGCTTTCTTT. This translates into CAISESGGNTEAFF.

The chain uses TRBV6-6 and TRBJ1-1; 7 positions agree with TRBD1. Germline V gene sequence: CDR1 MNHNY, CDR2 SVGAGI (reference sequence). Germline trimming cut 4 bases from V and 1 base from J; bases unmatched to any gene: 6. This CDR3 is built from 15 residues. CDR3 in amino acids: CASSSPGQQNTEAFF. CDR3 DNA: TGTGCCAGCAGTTCCCCGGGACAGCAGAACACTGAAGCTTTCTTT.

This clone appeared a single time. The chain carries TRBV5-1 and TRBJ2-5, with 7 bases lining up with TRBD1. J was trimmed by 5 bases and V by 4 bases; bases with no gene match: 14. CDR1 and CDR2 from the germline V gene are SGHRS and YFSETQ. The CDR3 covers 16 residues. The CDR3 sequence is CASSATGDHLFETQYF. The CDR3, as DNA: TGCGCCAGCAGCGCAACAGGGGATCATCTGTTCGAGACCCAGTACTTC. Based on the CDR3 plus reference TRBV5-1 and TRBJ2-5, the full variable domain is KAGVTQTPRYLIKTRGQQVTLSCSPISGHRSVSWYQQTPGQGLQFLFEYFSETQRNKGNFPGRFSGRQFSNSRSEMNVSTLELGDSALYLCASSATGDHLFETQYFGPGTRLLVL.

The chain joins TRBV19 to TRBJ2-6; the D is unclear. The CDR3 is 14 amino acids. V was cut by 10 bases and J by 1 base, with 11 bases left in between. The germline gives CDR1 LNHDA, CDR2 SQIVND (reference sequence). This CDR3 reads CATQERSGANVLTF. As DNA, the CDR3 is TGTGCCACCCAAGAGAGGTCTGGGGCCAACGTCCTGACTTTC. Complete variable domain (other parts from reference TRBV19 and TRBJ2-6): DGGITQSPKYLFRKEGQNVTLSCEQNLNHDAMYWYRQDPGQGLRLIYYSQIVNDFQKGDIAEGYSVSREKKESFPLTVTSAQKNPTAFYLCATQERSGANVLTFGAGSRLTVL.

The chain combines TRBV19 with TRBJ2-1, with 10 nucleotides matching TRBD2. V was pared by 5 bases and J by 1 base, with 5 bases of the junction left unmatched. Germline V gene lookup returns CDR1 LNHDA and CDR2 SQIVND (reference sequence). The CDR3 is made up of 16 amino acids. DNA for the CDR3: TGTGCCAGTAGTCCAAGAGCGGGAGGGTCCTACAATGAGCAGTTCTTC. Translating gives CASSPRAGGSYNEQFF.

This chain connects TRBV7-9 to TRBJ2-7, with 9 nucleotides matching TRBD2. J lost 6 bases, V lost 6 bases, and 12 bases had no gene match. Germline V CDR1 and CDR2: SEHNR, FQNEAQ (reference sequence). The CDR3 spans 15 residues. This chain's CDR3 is CASRHSAGLASEQYF. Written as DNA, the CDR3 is TGTGCCAGCAGACACTCCGCGGGACTAGCTAGCGAGCAGTACTTC. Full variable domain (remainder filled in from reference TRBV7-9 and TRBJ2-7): DTGVSQNPRHKITKRGQNVTFRCDPISEHNRLYWYRQTLGQGPEFLTYFQNEAQLEKSRLLSDRFSAERPKGSFSTLEIQRTEQGDSAMYLCASRHSAGLASEQYFGPGTRLTVT.

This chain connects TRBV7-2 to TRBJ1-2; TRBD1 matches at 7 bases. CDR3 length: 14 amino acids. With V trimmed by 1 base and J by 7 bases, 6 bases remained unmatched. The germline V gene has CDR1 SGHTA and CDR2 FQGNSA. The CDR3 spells CASSLGDRVGGYTF. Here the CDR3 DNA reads TGTGCCAGCAGCTTAGGTGACAGGGTCGGTGGCTACACCTTC. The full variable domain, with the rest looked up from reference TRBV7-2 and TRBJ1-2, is GAGVSQSPSNKVTEKGKDVELRCDPISGHTALYWYRQSLGQGLEFLIYFQGNSAPDKSGLPSDRFSAERTGGSVSTLTIQRTQQEDSAVYLCASSLGDRVGGYTFGSGTRLTVV.

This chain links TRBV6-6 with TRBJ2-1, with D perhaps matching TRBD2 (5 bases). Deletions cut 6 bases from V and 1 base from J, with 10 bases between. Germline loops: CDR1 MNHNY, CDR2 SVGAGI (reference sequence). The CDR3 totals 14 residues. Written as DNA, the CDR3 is TGTGCCAGCAGCCCTCGGGAATCCTACAATGAGCAGTTCTTC. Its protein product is CASSPRESYNEQFF.

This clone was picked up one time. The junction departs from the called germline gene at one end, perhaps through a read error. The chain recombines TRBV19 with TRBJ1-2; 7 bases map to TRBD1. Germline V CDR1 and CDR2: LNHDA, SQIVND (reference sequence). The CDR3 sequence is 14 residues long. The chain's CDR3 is CASSLETGRYGYTF. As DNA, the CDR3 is TGTGCCAGTAGTTTAGAGACAGGGCGCTATGGCTACACCTTC.

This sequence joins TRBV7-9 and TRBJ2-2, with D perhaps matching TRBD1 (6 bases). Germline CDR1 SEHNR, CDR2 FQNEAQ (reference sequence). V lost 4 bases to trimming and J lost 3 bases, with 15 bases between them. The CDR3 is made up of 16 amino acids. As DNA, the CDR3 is TGTGCCAGCAGCTGGGGGCAGGGGCCTTACACCGGGGAGCTGTTTTTT. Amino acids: CASSWGQGPYTGELFF.

CDR3 amino acids: CASSYRGEGYEQYF. CDR3 nucleotides: TGTGCCAGCAGTTATCGCGGGGAAGGGTACGAGCAGTACTTC. The chain employs TRBV6-5 and TRBJ2-7, with D possibly being TRBD2 (6 bases). With 3 bases removed from V and 4 bases from J, the gap between germline ends came to 13 bases. Germline-derived CDR1 and CDR2 are MNHEY and SVGAGI. The CDR3 runs 14 residues.

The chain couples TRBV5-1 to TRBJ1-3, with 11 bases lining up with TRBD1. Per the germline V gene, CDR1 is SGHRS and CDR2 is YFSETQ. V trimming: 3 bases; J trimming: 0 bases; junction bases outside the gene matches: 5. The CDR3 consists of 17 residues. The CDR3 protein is CASSSWTGGTSGNTIYF. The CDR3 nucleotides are TGCGCCAGCAGCTCCTGGACAGGGGGCACCTCTGGAAACACCATATATTTT.

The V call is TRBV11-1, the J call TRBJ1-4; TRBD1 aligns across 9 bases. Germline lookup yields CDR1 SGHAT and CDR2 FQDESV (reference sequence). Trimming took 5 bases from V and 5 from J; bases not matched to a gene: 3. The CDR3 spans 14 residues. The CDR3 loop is CASSRGQGNEKLFF. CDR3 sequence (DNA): TGTGCCAGCAGCCGGGGACAGGGAAATGAAAAACTGTTTTTT.

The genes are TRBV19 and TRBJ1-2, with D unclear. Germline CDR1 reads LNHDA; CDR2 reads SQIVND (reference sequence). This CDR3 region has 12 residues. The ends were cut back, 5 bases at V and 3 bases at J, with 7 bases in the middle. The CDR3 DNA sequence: TGTGCCAGTAGTCTCGGTGACTATGGCTACACCTTC. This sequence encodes CASSLGDYGYTF.

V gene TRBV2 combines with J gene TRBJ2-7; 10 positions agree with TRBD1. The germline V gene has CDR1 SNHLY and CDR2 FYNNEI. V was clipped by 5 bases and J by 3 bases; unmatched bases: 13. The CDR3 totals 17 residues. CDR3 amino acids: CASSPPLGQGFVYEQYF. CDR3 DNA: TGTGCCAGCAGTCCGCCCTTGGGACAGGGGTTTGTCTACGAGCAGTACTTC.

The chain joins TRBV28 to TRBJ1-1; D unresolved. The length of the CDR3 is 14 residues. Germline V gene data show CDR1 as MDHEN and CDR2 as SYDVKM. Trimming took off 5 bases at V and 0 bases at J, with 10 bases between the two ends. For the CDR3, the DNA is TGTGCCAGCAGTAGCCGACACCTGAACACTGAAGCTTTCTTT. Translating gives CASSSRHLNTEAFF.

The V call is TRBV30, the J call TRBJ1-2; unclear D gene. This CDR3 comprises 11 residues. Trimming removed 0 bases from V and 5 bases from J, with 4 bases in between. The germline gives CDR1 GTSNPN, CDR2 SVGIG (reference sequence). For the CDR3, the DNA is TGTGCCTGGAGTGTCGGGTATGGCTACACCTTC. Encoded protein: CAWSVGYGYTF.

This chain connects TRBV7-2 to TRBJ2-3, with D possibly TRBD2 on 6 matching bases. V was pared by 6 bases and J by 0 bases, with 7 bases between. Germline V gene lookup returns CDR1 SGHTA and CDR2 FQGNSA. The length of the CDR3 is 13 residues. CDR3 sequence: CASRGGSTDTQYF. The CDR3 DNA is TGTGCCAGCAGGGGGGGAAGCACAGATACGCAGTATTTT.

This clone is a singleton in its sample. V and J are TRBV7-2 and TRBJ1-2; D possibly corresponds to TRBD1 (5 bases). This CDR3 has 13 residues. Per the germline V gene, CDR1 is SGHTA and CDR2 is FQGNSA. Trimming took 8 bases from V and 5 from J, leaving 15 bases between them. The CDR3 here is CASEPGYGYGYTF. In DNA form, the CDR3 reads TGTGCCAGCGAGCCAGGGTACGGATATGGCTACACCTTC.

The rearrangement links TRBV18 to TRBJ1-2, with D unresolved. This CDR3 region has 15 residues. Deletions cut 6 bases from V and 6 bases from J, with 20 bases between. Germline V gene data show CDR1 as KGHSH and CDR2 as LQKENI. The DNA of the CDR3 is TGTGCCAGCTCGCCCTCGAGGGCCCCCTTTGATGGCTACACCTTC. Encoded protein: CASSPSRAPFDGYTF. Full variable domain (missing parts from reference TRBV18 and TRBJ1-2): NAGVMQNPRHLVRRRGQEARLRCSPMKGHSHVYWYRQLPEEGLKFMVYLQKENIIDESGMPKERFSAEFPKEGPSILRIQQVVRGDSAAYFCASSPSRAPFDGYTFGSGTRLTVV.

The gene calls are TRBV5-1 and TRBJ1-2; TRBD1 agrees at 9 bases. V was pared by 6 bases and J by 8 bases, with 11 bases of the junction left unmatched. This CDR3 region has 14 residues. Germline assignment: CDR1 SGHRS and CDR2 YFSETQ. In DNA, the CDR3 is TGCGCCAGCAAAGCGATGGAACAGGGGGCGGGCTACACCTTC. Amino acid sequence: CASKAMEQGAGYTF.

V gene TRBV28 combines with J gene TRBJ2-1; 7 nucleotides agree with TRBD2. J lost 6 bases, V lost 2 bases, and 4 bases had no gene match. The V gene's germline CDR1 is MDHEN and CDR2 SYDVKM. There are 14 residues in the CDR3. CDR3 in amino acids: CASSLAGVANEQFF. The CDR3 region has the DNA TGTGCCAGCAGTTTAGCGGGAGTGGCCAATGAGCAGTTCTTC.

The CDR3 loop reads CASSIDQEVETQYF. CDR3 bases: TGTGCCAGTAGTATAGATCAGGAGGTGGAGACCCAGTACTTC. The chain is built from TRBV19 and TRBJ2-5, with D tentatively TRBD2 (5 bases). Germline lookup yields CDR1 LNHDA and CDR2 SQIVND (reference sequence). The CDR3 consists of 14 residues. Trimming stripped 0 bases from V and 5 bases from J, with 10 bases between.